Below, 4 T cell receptor beta chains from the same sample are listed, as sequenced in a study of cytomegalovirus exposure and HLA in healthy donors. Primers: 60 Vbeta forward and 13 Jbeta reverse. The protocol was immunoSEQ multiplex PCR, while the TCRdb copy is restricted to in-frame clones and leaves out a portion. This sample has some 76,000 clones, with about 70% found just once. The sequencing sample was made of PBMCs. The receptors stem from a male donor in good health and CMV-seropositive.

This chain uses TRBV14 with TRBJ2-3; TRBD2 aligns across 8 bases. The germline gives CDR1 SGHDN, CDR2 FVKESK. Trimming at V came to 3 bases and at J to 6 bases, leaving 8 bases not matched to a gene. The CDR3 loop spans 15 amino acids. The CDR3 region has the DNA TGTGCCAGCAGCCAGTTAGCGGGGCAGTGGGATACGCAGTATTTT. Protein sequence: CASSQLAGQWDTQYF.

The chain uses TRBV19 and TRBJ2-3, with 11 bases matching TRBD2. The CDR3 covers 18 residues. CDR1 is LNHDA and CDR2 is SQIVND in the germline V gene (reference sequence). J was trimmed by 0 bases and V by 1 base; bases with no gene match: 6. CDR3 residues: CASSIALAGGPSTDTQYF. The DNA for the CDR3 is TGTGCCAGTAGTATAGCTCTAGCGGGAGGACCTAGCACAGATACGCAGTATTTT.

The CDR3, as DNA: TGTGCCTGGGACGGAGACACAGATACGCAGTATTTT. It specifies CAWDGDTDTQYF. This sequence joins TRBV30 and TRBJ2-3; D is undetermined. The length of the CDR3 is 12 residues. The V end lost 5 bases, the J end lost 2 bases, and 8 bases lay between the germline ends. Germline V CDR1 and CDR2: GTSNPN, SVGIG (reference sequence).

CDR3 DNA sequence: TGCGCCAGCAGCCAAGATTCAACAGGTGGGGTACCGGGCTACACCTTC. Amino acid sequence: CASSQDSTGGVPGYTF. The chain couples TRBV4-1 to TRBJ1-2; D is perhaps TRBD1 (5 bases). Trimming pared 0 bases from V and 8 bases from J, leaving 19 bases between. This CDR3 comprises 16 residues. Germline CDR1 is MGHRA and CDR2 is YSYEKL.